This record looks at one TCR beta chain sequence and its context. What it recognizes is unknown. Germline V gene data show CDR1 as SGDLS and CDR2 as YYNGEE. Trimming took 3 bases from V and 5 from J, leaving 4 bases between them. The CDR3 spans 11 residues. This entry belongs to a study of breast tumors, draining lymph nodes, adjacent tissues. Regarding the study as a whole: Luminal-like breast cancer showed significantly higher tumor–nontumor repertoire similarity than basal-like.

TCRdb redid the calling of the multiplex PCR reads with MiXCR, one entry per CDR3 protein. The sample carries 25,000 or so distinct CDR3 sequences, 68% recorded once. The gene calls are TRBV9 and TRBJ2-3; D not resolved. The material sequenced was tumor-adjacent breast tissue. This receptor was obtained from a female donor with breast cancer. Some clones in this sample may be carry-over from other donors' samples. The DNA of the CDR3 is TGTGCCAGCAGCGCCCAAGATACGCAGTATTTT. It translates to CASSAQDTQYF. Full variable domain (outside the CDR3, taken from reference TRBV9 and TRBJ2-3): DSGVTQTPKHLITATGQRVTLRCSPRSGDLSVYWYQQSLDQGLQFLIQYYNGEERAKGNILERFSAQQFPDLHSELNLSSLELGDSALYFCASSAQDTQYFGPGTRLTVL.